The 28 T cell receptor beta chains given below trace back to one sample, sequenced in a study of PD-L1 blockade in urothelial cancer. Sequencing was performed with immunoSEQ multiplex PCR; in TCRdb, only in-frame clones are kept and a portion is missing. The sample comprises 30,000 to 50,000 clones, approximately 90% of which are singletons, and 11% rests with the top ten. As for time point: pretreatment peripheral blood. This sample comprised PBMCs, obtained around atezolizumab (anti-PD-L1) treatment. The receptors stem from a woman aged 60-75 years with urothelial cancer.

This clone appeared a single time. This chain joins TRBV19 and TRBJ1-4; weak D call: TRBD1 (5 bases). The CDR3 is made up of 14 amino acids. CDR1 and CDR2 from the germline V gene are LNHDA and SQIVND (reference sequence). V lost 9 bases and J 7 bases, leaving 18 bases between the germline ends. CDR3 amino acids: CASSSGGLGEKLFF. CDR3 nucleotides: TGTGCCAGCTCGTCCGGGGGGTTGGGTGAAAAACTGTTTTTT.

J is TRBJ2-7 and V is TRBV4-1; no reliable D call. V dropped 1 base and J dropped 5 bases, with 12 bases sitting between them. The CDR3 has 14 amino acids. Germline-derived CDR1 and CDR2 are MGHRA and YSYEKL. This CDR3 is CASSQAAASDEQYF. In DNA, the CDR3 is TGCGCCAGCAGCCAAGCGGCAGCGAGCGACGAGCAGTACTTC.

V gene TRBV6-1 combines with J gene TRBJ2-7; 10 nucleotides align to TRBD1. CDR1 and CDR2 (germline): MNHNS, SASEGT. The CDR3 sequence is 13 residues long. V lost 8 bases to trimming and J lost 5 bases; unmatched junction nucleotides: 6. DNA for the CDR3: TGTGCCAGCGGAAGACAGGGGGCTCACGAGCAGTACTTC. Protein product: CASGRQGAHEQYF.

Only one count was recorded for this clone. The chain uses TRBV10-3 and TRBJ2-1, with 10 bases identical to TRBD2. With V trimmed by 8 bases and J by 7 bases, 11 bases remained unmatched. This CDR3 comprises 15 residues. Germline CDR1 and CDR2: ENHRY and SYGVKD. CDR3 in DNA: TGTGCCATCCAACCAATAGCGGGAGGTGGGAATGAGCAGTTCTTC. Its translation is CAIQPIAGGGNEQFF.

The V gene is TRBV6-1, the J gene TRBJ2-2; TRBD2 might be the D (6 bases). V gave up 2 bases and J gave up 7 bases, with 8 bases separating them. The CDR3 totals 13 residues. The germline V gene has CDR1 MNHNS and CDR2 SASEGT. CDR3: CASSESGVGELFF. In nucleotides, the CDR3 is TGTGCCAGCAGTGAATCGGGGGTCGGGGAGCTGTTTTTT.

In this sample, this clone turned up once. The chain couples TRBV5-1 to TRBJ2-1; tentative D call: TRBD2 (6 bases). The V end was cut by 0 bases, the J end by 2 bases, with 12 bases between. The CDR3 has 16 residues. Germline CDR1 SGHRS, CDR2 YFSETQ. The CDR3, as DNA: TGCGCCAGCAGCTTGGAACCCACTAGCACCTACAATGAGCAGTTCTTC. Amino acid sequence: CASSLEPTSTYNEQFF.

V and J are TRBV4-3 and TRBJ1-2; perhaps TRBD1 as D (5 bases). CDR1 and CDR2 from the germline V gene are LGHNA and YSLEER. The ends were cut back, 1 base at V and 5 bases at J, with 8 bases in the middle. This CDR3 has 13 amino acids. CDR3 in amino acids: CASSQVDRYGYTF. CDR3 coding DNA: TGCGCCAGCAGCCAAGTTGACAGATATGGCTACACCTTC.

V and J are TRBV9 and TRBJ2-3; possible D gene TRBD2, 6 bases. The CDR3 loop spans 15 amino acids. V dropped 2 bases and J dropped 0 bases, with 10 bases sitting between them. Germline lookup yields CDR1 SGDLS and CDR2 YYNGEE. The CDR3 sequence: CASSVSGSSTDTQYF. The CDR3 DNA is TGTGCCAGCAGCGTCAGCGGGTCTAGCACAGATACGCAGTATTTT.

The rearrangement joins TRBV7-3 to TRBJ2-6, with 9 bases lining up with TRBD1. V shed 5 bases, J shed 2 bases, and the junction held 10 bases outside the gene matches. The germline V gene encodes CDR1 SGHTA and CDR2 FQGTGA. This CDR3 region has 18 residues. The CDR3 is CASSPNPGQGAGANVLTF. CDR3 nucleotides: TGTGCCAGCAGCCCCAACCCGGGACAGGGAGCTGGGGCCAACGTCCTGACTTTC.

The CDR3 protein is CASSQGGTTYNEQFF. The CDR3, as DNA: TGCGCCAGCAGCCAAGGGGGCACGACCTACAATGAGCAGTTCTTC. The V gene is TRBV5-1, the J gene TRBJ2-1; 7 positions agree with TRBD1. V shed 4 bases and J 2 bases; nucleotides not matched to a gene: 6. The V gene's germline CDR1 is SGHRS and CDR2 YFSETQ. This CDR3 is 15 amino acids long.

The CDR3 protein is CASSASGDLDYGYTF. The CDR3 nucleotides are TGTGCCAGCAGCGCGTCAGGGGATCTTGACTATGGCTACACCTTC. The V and J genes are TRBV9 and TRBJ1-2; D is possibly TRBD1 (6 bases). The CDR3 has 15 residues. Germline V gene lookup returns CDR1 SGDLS and CDR2 YYNGEE. Deletions cut 3 bases from V and 3 bases from J, with 15 bases between.

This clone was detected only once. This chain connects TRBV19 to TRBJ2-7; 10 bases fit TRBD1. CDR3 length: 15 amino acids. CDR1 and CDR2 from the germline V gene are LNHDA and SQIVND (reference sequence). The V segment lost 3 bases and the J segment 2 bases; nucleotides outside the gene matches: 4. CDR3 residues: CASSMTGGETYEQYF. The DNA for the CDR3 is TGTGCCAGTAGTATGACAGGGGGCGAGACCTACGAGCAGTACTTC.

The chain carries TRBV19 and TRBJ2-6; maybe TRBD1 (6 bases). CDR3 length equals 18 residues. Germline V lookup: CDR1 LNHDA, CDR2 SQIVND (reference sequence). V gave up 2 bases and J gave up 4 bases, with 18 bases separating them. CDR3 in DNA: TGTGCCAGTAGTATATCGAATTCTAGGGGGAAAGGGGCCAACGTCCTGACTTTC. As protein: CASSISNSRGKGANVLTF.

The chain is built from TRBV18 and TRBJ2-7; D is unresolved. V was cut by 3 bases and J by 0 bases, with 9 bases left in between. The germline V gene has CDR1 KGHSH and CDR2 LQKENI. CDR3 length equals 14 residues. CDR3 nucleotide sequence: TGTGCCAGCTCACCGTCCTCTAGCTCCTACGAGCAGTACTTC. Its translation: CASSPSSSSYEQYF.

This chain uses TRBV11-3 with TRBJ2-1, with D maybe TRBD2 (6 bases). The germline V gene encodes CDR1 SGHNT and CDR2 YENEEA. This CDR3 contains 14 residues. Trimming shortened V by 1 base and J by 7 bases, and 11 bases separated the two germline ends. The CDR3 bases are TGTGCCAGCAGCTTAGTAAGCGGGTCAAATGAGCAGTTCTTC. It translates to CASSLVSGSNEQFF.

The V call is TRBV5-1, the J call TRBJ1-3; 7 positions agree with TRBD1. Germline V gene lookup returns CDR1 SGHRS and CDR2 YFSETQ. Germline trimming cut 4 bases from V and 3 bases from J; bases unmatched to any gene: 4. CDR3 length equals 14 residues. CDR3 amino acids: CASSKGADGNTIYF. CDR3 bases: TGCGCCAGCAGCAAGGGGGCGGATGGAAACACCATATATTTT.

The CDR3 loop is CASSFGENTEAFF. Written as DNA, the CDR3 is TGTGCCAGCAGCTTCGGGGAGAACACTGAAGCTTTCTTT. V and J are TRBV7-9 and TRBJ1-1; D ambiguous. The CDR3 loop spans 13 amino acids. V was clipped by 3 bases and J by 1 base, with 6 bases between them. Germline V CDR1 and CDR2: SEHNR, FQNEAQ (reference sequence).

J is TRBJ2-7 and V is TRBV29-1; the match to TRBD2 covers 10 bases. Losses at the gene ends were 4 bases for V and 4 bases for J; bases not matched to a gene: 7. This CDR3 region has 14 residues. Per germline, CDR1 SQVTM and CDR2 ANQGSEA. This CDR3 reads CSVALTSGEYEQYF. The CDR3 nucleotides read TGCAGCGTTGCCCTTACTAGCGGGGAATACGAGCAGTACTTC.

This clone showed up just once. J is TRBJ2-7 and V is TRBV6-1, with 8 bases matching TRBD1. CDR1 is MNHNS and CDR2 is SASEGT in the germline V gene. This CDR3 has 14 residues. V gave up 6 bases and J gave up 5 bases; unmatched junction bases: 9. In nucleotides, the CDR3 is TGTGCCAGCAGGGCCAGGGGGCTACGGGACGAGCAGTACTTC. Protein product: CASRARGLRDEQYF.

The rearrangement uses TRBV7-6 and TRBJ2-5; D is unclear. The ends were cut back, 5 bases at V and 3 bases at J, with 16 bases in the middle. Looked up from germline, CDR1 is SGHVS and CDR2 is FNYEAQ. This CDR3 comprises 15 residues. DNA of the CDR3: TGTGCCAGCAGCCTAAATTGGAACAGAGAAGAGACCCAGTACTTC. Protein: CASSLNWNREETQYF.

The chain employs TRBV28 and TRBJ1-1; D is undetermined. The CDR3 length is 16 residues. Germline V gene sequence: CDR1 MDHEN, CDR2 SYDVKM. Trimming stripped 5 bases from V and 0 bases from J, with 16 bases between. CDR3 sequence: CASSPSVLALNTEAFF. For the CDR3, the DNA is TGTGCCAGCAGTCCGTCGGTTTTAGCTCTGAACACTGAAGCTTTCTTT.

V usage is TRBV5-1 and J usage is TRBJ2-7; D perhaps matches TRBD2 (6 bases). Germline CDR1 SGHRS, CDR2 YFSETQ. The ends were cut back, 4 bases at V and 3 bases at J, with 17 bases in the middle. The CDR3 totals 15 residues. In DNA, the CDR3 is TGCGCCAGCAGCCCCCCGAGGCCGCGGGACTACGAGCAGTACTTC. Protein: CASSPPRPRDYEQYF.

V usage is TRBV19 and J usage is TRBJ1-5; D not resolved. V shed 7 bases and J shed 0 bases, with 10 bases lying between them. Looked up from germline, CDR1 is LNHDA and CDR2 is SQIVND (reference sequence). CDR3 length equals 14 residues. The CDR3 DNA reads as TGTGCCAGTAACCTATTTTATAGCAATCAGCCCCAGCATTTT. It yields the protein CASNLFYSNQPQHF.

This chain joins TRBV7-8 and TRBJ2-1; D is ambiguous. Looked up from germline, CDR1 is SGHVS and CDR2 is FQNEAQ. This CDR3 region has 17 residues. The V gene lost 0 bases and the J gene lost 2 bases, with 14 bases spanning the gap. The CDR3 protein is CASSLALIGFPYNEQFF. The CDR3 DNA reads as TGTGCCAGCAGCTTAGCGCTAATCGGGTTCCCCTACAATGAGCAGTTCTTC.

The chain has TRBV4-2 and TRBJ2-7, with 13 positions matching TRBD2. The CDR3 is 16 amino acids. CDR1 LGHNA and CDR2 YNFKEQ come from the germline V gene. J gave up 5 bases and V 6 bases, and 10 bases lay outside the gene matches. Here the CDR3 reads CASRLLGTSGIHEQYF. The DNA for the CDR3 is TGTGCCAGCAGACTACTCGGGACTAGCGGGATACACGAGCAGTACTTC.

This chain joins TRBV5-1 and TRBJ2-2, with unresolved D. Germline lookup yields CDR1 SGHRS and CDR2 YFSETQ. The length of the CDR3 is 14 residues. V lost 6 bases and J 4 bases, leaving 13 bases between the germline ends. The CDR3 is CASTSTVGTGELFF. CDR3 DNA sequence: TGCGCCAGCACAAGTACAGTCGGCACCGGGGAGCTGTTTTTT.

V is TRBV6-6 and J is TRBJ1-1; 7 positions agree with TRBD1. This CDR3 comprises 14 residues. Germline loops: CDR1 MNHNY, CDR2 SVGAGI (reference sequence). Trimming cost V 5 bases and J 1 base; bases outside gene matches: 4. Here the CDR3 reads CASSKGQPNTEAFF. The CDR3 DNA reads TGTGCCAGCAGTAAGGGACAGCCGAACACTGAAGCTTTCTTT.

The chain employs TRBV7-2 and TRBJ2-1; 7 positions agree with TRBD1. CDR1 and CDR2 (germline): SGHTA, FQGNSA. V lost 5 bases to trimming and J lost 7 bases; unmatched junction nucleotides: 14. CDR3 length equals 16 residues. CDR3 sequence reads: CASSLGPGQTRNEQFF. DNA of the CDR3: TGTGCCAGCAGCCTCGGGCCGGGACAGACGCGGAATGAGCAGTTCTTC.